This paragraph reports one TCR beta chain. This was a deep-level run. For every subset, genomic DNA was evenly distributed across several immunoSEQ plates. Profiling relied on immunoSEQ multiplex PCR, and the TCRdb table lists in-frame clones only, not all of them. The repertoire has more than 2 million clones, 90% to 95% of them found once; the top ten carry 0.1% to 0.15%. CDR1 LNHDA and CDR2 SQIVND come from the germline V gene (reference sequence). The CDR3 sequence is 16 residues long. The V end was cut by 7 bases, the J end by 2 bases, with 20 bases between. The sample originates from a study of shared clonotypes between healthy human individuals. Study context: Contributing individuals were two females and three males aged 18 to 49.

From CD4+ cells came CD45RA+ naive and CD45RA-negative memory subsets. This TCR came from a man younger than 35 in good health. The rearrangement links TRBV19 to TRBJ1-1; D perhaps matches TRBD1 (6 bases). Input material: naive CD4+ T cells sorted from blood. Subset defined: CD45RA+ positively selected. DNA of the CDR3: TGTGCCAGTACTTCGAGGGGCCGAGGGGGAAACACTGAAGCTTTCTTT. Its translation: CASTSRGRGGNTEAFF.